This record looks at one TCR beta chain sequence and its context. Its target is unknown. This CDR3 spans 14 amino acids. Germline V gene data show CDR1 as SNHLY and CDR2 as FYNNEI. Trimming took off 7 bases at V and 1 base at J, with 12 bases between the two ends. This sample stems from a study of cytomegalovirus exposure and HLA in healthy donors. Broader study findings: CMV serostatus was the only recorded immune exposure for donors. Reports credit the classifier with highly specific, highly sensitive diagnosis of cytomegalovirus status. Several of the most significant clusters were apparently associated with common viral pathogens in a later analysis.

It was with 60 Vbeta and 13 Jbeta primers that the PCR ran. This table comes from immunoSEQ multiplex PCR, and its TCRdb copy is limited to in-frame clones, with some not included. The sample has 90,000 to 100,000 clones, roughly 70% seen once; the top ten hold about 1.8%. The sample taken for sequencing was PBMCs. This TCR derives from a male donor in good health and CMV-seronegative. This chain joins TRBV2 and TRBJ2-3; D is possibly TRBD2 (5 bases). The CDR3 nucleotides read TGTGCCAGCACAGCGGTGCTTGGCACAGATACGCAGTATTTT. Translated: CASTAVLGTDTQYF.